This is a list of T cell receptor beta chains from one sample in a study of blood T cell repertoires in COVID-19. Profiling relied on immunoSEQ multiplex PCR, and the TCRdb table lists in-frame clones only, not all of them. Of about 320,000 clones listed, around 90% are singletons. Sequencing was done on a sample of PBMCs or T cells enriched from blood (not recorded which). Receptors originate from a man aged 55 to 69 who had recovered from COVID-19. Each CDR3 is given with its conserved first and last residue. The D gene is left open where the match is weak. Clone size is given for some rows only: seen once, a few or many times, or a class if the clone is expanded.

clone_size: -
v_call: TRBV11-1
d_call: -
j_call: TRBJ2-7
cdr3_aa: CASSVTSRVQYF
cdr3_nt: TGTGCCAGCAGCGTTACGAGTCGTGTGCAGTACTTC

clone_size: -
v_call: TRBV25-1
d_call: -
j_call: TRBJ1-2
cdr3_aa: CASSGGGIYGYTF
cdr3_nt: TGTGCCAGCAGTGGGGGGGGCATCTATGGCTACACCTTC

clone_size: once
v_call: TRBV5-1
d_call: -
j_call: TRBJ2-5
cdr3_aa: CASSLYGSQETQYF
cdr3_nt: TGCGCCAGCAGCTTGTATGGCAGTCAAGAGACCCAGTACTTC

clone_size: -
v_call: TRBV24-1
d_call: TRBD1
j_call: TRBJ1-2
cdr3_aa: CATSERDRDGYTF
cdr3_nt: TGTGCCACCAGTGAGAGAGACAGGGATGGCTACACCTTC

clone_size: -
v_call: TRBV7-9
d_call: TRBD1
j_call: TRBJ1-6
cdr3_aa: CASSLQGSYNSPLHF
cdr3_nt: TGTGCCAGCAGCCTACAGGGGAGCTATAATTCACCCCTCCACTTT

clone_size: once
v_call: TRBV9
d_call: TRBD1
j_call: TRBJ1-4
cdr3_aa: CASSATRQGELFF
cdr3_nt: TGTGCCAGCAGCGCCACTCGTCAGGGGGAACTGTTTTTT

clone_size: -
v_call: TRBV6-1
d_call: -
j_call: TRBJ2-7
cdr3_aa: CASSEIGVRYEQYF
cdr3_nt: TGTGCCAGCAGTGAAATCGGGGTCCGATACGAGCAGTACTTC

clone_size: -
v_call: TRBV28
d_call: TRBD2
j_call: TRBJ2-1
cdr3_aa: CASSFGGLGLAGAVNEQFF
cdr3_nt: TGTGCCAGCAGTTTTGGGGGCTTAGGACTAGCGGGAGCGGTCAATGAGCAGTTCTTC

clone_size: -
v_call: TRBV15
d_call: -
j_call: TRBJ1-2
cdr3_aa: CATSRAQVETSIYGYTF
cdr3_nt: TGTGCCACCAGCAGAGCTCAGGTGGAAACGAGTATCTATGGCTACACCTTC

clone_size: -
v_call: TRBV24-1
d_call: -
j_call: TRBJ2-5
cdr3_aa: CATSAPGETQYF
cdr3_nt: TGTGCCACCAGTGCTCCAGGGGAGACCCAGTACTTC

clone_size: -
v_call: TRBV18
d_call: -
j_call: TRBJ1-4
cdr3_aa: CASSPQQGSGNEKLFF
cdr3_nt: TGTGCCAGCTCACCTCAACAGGGTTCAGGGAATGAAAAACTGTTTTTT

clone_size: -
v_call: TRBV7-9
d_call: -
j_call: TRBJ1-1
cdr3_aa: CASSPRTSLNTEAFF
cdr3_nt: TGTGCCAGCAGCCCAAGGACAAGTTTGAACACTGAAGCTTTCTTT

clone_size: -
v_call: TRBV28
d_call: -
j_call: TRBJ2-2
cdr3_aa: CASKLAVLNTGELFF
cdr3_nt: TGTGCCAGTAAATTAGCGGTATTGAACACCGGGGAGCTGTTTTTT

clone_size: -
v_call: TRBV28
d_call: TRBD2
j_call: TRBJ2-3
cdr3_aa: CASSIGTPGGVAGLTDTQYF
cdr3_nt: TGTGCCAGCAGTATTGGGACACCGGGGGGGGTAGCGGGGCTCACAGATACGCAGTATTTT

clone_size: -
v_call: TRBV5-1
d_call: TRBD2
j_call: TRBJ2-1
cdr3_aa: CASSLTGLAGVISYNEQFF
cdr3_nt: TGCGCCAGCAGCTTGACCGGTCTAGCGGGAGTTATCTCCTACAATGAGCAGTTCTTC

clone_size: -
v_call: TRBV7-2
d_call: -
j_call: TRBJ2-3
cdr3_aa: CASTISTDTQYF
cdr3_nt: TGTGCCAGCACCATTTCCACAGATACGCAGTATTTT

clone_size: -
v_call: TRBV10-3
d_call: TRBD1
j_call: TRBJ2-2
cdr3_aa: CAISERDSTTGELFF
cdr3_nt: TGTGCCATCAGTGAGCGGGACAGTACCACCGGGGAGCTGTTTTTT

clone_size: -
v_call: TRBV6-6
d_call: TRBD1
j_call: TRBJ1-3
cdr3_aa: CASSPTGRGNTIYF
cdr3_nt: TGTGCCAGCAGCCCGACAGGGCGCGGAAACACCATATATTTT

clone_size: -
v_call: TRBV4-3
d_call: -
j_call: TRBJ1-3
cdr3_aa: CASSQGTLPSGNTIYF
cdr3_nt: TGCGCCAGCAGCCAAGGAACACTACCATCTGGAAACACCATATATTTT

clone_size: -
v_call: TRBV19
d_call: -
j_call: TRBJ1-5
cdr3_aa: CASSYRNQPQHF
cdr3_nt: TGTGCCAGTTCCTATCGCAATCAGCCCCAGCATTTT

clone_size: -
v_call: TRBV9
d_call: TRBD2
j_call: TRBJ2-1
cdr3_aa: CASSVAVVAGEREQFF
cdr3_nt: TGTGCCAGCAGCGTAGCTGTCGTAGCGGGAGAGCGTGAGCAGTTCTTC

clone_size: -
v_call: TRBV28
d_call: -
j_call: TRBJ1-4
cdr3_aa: CASSLIGGDEKLFF
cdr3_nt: TGTGCCAGCAGTTTAATCGGGGGAGATGAAAAACTGTTTTTT

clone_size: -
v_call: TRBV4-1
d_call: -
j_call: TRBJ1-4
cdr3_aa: CASSHEDSATNEKLFF
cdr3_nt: TGCGCCAGCAGCCACGAGGACAGCGCAACTAATGAAAAACTGTTTTTT

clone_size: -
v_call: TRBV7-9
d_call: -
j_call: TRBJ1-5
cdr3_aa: CASSLGSGGSNQPQHF
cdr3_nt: TGTGCCAGCAGCTTAGGGTCGGGCGGGAGCAATCAGCCCCAGCATTTT

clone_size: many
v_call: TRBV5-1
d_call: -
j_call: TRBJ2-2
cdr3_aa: CASSLGPTGELFF
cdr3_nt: TGCGCCAGCAGCCTTGGGCCCACCGGGGAGCTGTTTTTT

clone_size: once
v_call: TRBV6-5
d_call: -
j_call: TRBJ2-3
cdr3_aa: CAINSGSGDTQYF
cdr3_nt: TGTGCCATCAATAGCGGATCCGGGGATACGCAGTATTTT

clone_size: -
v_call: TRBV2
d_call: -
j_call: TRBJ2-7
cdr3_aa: CASSVEQGAYEQYF
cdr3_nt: TGTGCCAGCAGTGTAGAACAGGGAGCCTACGAGCAGTACTTC

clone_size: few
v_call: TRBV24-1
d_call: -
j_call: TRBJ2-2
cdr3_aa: CATSDARKDTGELFF
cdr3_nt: TGTGCCACCAGTGATGCCAGGAAGGACACCGGGGAGCTGTTTTTT